This T cell receptor (beta chain) was documented in a study of shared clonotypes between healthy human individuals. The assay was run at deep level. TCRdb keeps only in-frame clones here, not all; method: immunoSEQ multiplex PCR. Among over a million clones listed, 95% to 99% were seen once. General observations from the study: The study drew on few donors, limiting represented genetic and exposure-history diversity.

To note about this clone: Its antigen is unknown.

CDR1 WNHNN and CDR2 SYGVQD come from the germline V gene (reference sequence). The CDR3 is 16 amino acids. Losses at the gene ends were 3 bases for V and 1 base for J; bases not matched to a gene: 3. The genes are TRBV10-1 and TRBJ2-1; 10 bases map to TRBD2. Sequenced: naive CD4+ T cells sorted from blood. The subset: CD45RA+ positively selected. This clonotype originated in a man aged 25 to 40 in good health. The CDR3 DNA follows: TGCGCCAGCAGTGACTTACTAGCGGGATCCTACAATGAGCAGTTCTTC. Translated, it gives CASSDLLAGSYNEQFF.